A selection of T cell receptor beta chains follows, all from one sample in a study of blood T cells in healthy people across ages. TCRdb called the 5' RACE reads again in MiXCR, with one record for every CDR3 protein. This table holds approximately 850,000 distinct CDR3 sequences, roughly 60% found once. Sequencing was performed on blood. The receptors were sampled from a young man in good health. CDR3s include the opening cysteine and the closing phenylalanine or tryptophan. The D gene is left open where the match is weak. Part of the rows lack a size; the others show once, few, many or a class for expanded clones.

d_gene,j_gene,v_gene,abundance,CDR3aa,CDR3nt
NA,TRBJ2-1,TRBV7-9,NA,CASSLGGPPYNEQFF,TGTGCCAGCAGCTTAGGGGGCCCACCCTACAATGAGCAGTTCTTC
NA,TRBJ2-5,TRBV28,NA,CASSGANGLETQYF,TGTGCCAGCAGTGGGGCGAACGGATTGGAGACCCAGTACTTC
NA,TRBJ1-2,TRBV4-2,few,CASSPGQRESYTF,TGTGCCAGCAGCCCCGGACAGCGTGAGAGCTACACCTTC
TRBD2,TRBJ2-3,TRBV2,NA,CASSAGLAASTDTQYF,TGTGCCAGCAGTGCAGGACTAGCGGCTAGCACAGATACGCAGTATTTT
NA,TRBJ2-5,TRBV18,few,CASSPVGYQETQYF,TGTGCCAGCTCGCCGGTCGGGTACCAAGAGACCCAGTACTTC
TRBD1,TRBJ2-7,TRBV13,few,CASSRRIGQASYEQYF,TGTGCCAGCAGCCGTAGGATCGGACAGGCGTCCTACGAGCAGTACTTC
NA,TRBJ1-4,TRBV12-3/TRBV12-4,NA,CASSKRGGKLFF,TGTGCCAGCAGTAAAAGGGGGGGAAAACTGTTTTTT
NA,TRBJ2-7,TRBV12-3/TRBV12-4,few,CASSFNPTYEQYF,TGTGCCAGCAGTTTCAACCCCACCTACGAGCAGTACTTC
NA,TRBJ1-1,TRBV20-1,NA,CSATPSNTEAFF,TGCAGTGCCACGCCGTCGAACACTGAAGCTTTCTTT
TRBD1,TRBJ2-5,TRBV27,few,CANLSLDRGALETQYF,TGTGCCAACCTAAGCCTGGACAGGGGCGCGTTAGAGACCCAGTACTTC